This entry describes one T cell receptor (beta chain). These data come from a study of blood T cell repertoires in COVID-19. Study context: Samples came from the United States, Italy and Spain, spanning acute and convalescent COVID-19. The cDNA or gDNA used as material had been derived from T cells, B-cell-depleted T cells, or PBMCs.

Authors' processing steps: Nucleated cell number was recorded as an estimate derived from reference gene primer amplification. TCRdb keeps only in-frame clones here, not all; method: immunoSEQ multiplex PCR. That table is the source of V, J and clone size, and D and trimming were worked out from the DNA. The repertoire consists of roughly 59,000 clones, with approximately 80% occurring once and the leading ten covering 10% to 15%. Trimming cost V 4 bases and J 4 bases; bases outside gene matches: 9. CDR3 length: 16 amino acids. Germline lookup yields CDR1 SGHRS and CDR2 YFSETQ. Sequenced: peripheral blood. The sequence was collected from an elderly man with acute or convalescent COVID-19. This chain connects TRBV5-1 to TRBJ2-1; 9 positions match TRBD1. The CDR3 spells CASSSTPGQGYNEQFF. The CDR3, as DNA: TGCGCCAGCAGCAGCACGCCGGGACAGGGTTACAATGAGCAGTTCTTC.